This T cell receptor beta chain stems from a study of early stage breast cancer tumors. Looking at the study overall: Of roughly 17 invasive breast tumors, about a dozen were hormone receptor-positive, HER2-negative.

Blood replicates held 0.5 ug DNA, tumor or normal breast roughly 1.5 ug, two each. The table came from immunoSEQ multiplex PCR; TCRdb's copy has only in-frame clones and leaves some out. The sample yields around 28,000 clones, approximately 70% seen once. V lost 1 base to trimming and J lost 6 bases, with 13 bases between them. Germline V gene lookup returns CDR1 SGHVS and CDR2 FQNEAQ. The CDR3 is 14 residues long. Broader study findings: Compared with adjacent normal breast tissue, tumors showed about 2.5-fold greater T cell density and higher clonality. Tumor and normal breast were distinguished via blood comparison in 14 of 16 patients.

About this clone itself: The antigen is undetermined.

The TCR was taken from a person in their thirties with breast cancer. The rearrangement uses TRBV7-8 and TRBJ2-7; the D is unclear. The sequenced material came from breast tumor tissue. Written as DNA, the CDR3 is TGTGCCAGCAGCTTAGGTCCTGACTCGGGCGAGCAGTACTTC. It encodes CASSLGPDSGEQYF.